This T cell receptor beta chain came from a study of Tregs in tolerant kidney transplant recipients. General study results and limits: For some patients, primers changed over time, blocking nucleotide-level comparison. Expanding Tregs on activated donor B cells appeared to best identify donor-specific TCRbeta clones. In tolerant patients, donor-specific Tregs outgrew total Tregs, suggesting antigen-driven expansion. Findings come from small patient numbers and require larger validation.

This clone has only a few counts. Its antigen is as yet unknown. Per germline, CDR1 LGHNA and CDR2 YSLEER. The CDR3 loop spans 15 amino acids. After removal of 1 base from V and 3 bases from J, the junction contained 0 bases not matched to a gene. Mixed chimerism was transient after nonmyeloablative marrow transplants from related graft donors. Assay used: immunoSEQ multiplex PCR; TCRdb lists only in-frame clones, some missing. The table shows 75,000 to 100,000 clones, with 93% occurring only once. The J gene is TRBJ2-2, the V gene TRBV4-3, with 9 nucleotides matching TRBD1. The specimen was CD4+ T cells from blood (PBMCs), collected 12 months after the transplant. The TCR sequence derives from a human patient who received a combined kidney and bone marrow transplant. Some T cells may be provided by the graft donor. CDR3 bases: TGCGCCAGCAGCCAAGGACAGGGGGACACCGGGGAGCTGTTTTTT. Protein: CASSQGQGDTGELFF.